Below, 10 T cell receptor beta chains from the same sample are listed, as sequenced in a study of blood T cells in healthy people across ages. Together with a sample-barcoded 5' primer, a J-beta primer mix was included in a second PCR lasting roughly 6 to 12 cycles. TCRdb called the 5' RACE reads again in MiXCR, with one record for every CDR3 protein. The sample records about 730,000 distinct CDR3 sequences, approximately 43% being singletons. What was sequenced was blood. These receptor sequences come from a woman in her sixties or seventies in good health.

This clonotype has a single count. A read error may be the cause here, since a much bigger clone is one base away. The chain combines TRBV28 with TRBJ2-5, with D tentatively TRBD1 (6 bases). The germline V gene has CDR1 MDHEN and CDR2 SYDVKM. V was shortened by 1 base and J by 7 bases, with 13 bases between the two germline ends. The CDR3 sequence is 14 residues long. CDR3 nucleotides: TGTGCCAGCAGTTTATTTGGGGGCATTGGGACCCAGTACTTC. It specifies CASSLFGGIGTQYF.

The chain employs TRBV6-2 or TRBV6-3 and TRBJ2-7; TRBD1 is a possible D gene (6 bases). The length of the CDR3 is 14 residues. CDR1 and CDR2 (germline): MNHEY, SVGEGT. Trimming removed 2 bases from V and 0 bases from J, with 8 bases in between. CDR3 protein: CASSYGTNSYEQYF. CDR3 nucleotide sequence: TGTGCCAGCAGTTACGGGACAAACTCCTACGAGCAGTACTTC.

The sample holds one count of this clonotype. The chain employs TRBV7-9 and TRBJ2-5; no definite D call. The CDR3 spans 15 residues. Germline V lookup: CDR1 SEHNR, CDR2 FQNEAQ (reference sequence). The ends were cut back, 6 bases at V and 3 bases at J, with 17 bases in the middle. CDR3 DNA sequence: TGTGCCAGCAGACAAGACGGAGTACCAAAAGAGACCCAGTACTTC. Translated, it gives CASRQDGVPKETQYF.

This chain connects TRBV5-1 to TRBJ1-1; no clear D. Germline V gives CDR1 SGHRS, CDR2 YFSETQ. Trimming pared 4 bases from V and 6 bases from J, leaving 16 bases between. This CDR3 contains 14 residues. CDR3 in amino acids: CASSVSTTTPEAFF. As DNA, the CDR3 is TGCGCCAGCAGCGTCAGTACCACAACGCCTGAAGCTTTCTTT.

The chain carries TRBV20-1 and TRBJ2-5; 9 bases are shared with TRBD2. The CDR3 is 14 amino acids. Germline values: CDR1 DFQATT, CDR2 SNEGSKA (reference sequence). V lost 6 bases and J lost 5; bases outside the gene matches: 10. CDR3 in amino acids: CSAPVAGAVETQYF. CDR3 coding DNA: TGCAGTGCCCCAGTAGCGGGAGCGGTGGAGACCCAGTACTTC.

The chain employs TRBV20-1 and TRBJ2-7; 11 bases align to TRBD1. V gave up 3 bases and J gave up 5 bases; unmatched junction bases: 6. The CDR3 sequence is 14 residues long. Germline CDR1 and CDR2: DFQATT and SNEGSKA (reference sequence). CDR3 amino acids: CSASGTGGIHEQYF. The CDR3 coding sequence is TGCAGTGCTAGTGGGACAGGGGGAATCCACGAGCAGTACTTC.

This chain links TRBV7-2 with TRBJ2-5; D is possibly TRBD2 (6 bases). The tail of the sequence fits TRBJ2-7 better, so the J call may be wrong. Germline CDR1 SGHTA, CDR2 FQGNSA. The CDR3 length is 14 residues. CDR3 region: CASSLAGGFDEQYF. CDR3 coding DNA: TGTGCCAGCAGCTTAGCGGGGGGTTTCGACGAGCAGTACTTC.

This chain connects TRBV4-3 to TRBJ2-3; TRBD2 might be the D (5 bases). The CDR3 is 14 amino acids. Looked up from germline, CDR1 is LGHNA and CDR2 is YSLEER. Trimming left V 2 bases short and J 7 bases short, with 13 bases between. CDR3 sequence: CASSQSGVTNTQYF. DNA of the CDR3: TGCGCCAGCAGCCAAAGTGGAGTGACTAATACGCAGTATTTT.

This clonotype was counted between two and nine times. The chain recombines TRBV27 with TRBJ2-3; 9 bases agree with TRBD2. Germline CDR1 is MNHEY and CDR2 is SMNVEV (reference sequence). The CDR3 sequence is 12 residues long. Written as DNA, the CDR3 is TGTGGGAGCGGGGGGTTCACAGATACGCAGTATTTT. Protein: CGSGGFTDTQYF.

The rearrangement joins TRBV5-6 to TRBJ2-3; perhaps D is TRBD1 or TRBD2 (6 bases each). Germline V lookup: CDR1 SGHDT, CDR2 YYEEEE. The CDR3 is 14 amino acids. V gave up 2 bases and J gave up 8 bases, with 15 bases separating them. Here the CDR3 reads CASSFAGARGTQYF. DNA of the CDR3: TGTGCCAGCAGCTTTGCAGGGGCGCGGGGTACGCAGTATTTT.